The 32 T cell receptor beta chains given below trace back to one sample, sequenced in a study of spatial heterogeneity in lung cancer. Each CDR3 protein is one row after TCRdb ran MiXCR on the 5' RACE reads. The table has roughly 100,000 distinct CDR3 sequences, around 9% seen once. Documented time point: sample taken at primary tumor resection. Researchers sequenced whole RNA taken from tumor, nontumor lung or frozen PBMC without sorting. Sequences were derived from PBMCs, sampled at surgery. These TCRs come from a male donor with early-stage non-small cell lung cancer.

The rearrangement uses TRBV6-5 and TRBJ2-2; 12 bases map to TRBD1. J was trimmed by 3 bases and V by 4 bases; bases with no gene match: 3. The CDR3 is 16 residues long. Germline CDR1 MNHEY, CDR2 SVGAGI. CDR3 nucleotides: TGTGCCAGCAGTTGGGACAGGGGGCAGGACACCGGGGAGCTGTTTTTT. It yields the protein CASSWDRGQDTGELFF.

This clonotype was counted a few times. This chain connects TRBV25-1 to TRBJ2-7; 11 nucleotides align to TRBD1. With 3 bases clipped from V and 2 bases from J, the junction kept 3 bases outside the gene matches. This CDR3 region has 15 residues. CDR1 is MGHDK, CDR2 SYGVNS, per germline. The CDR3 DNA is TGTGCCAGCAGTGACCCGGGACAGGGGGCCTACGAGCAGTACTTC. This sequence encodes CASSDPGQGAYEQYF.

J is TRBJ1-1 and V is TRBV6-5, with TRBD1 matching 9 bases. Germline V gene data show CDR1 as MNHEY and CDR2 as SVGAGI. Trimming took 5 bases from V and 4 from J; bases not matched to a gene: 5. CDR3 length equals 14 residues. CDR3 DNA: TGTGCCAGCAGTCACAGGGGGCTGGGCACTGAAGCTTTCTTT. Translation: CASSHRGLGTEAFF.

V gene TRBV6-6 combines with J gene TRBJ2-1; unclear D gene. Trimming stripped 5 bases from V and 7 bases from J, with 9 bases between. There are 12 residues in the CDR3. Germline values: CDR1 MNHNY, CDR2 SVGAGI (reference sequence). CDR3 DNA sequence: TGTGCCAGCAGTAGACACGGGAATGAGCAGTTCTTC. Its translation: CASSRHGNEQFF.

This clonotype was picked up a small number of times. This chain joins TRBV20-1 and TRBJ2-7; D is unresolved. CDR1 is DFQATT and CDR2 is SNEGSKA in the germline V gene (reference sequence). Trimming shortened V by 0 bases and J by 0 bases, and 12 bases separated the two germline ends. The CDR3 extends over 15 amino acids. The CDR3 protein is CSARDNVNPSYEQYF. The CDR3 nucleotides are TGCAGTGCTAGAGATAACGTTAATCCCTCCTACGAGCAGTACTTC.

This clonotype was detected ten times or more. The chain combines TRBV2 with TRBJ1-4; TRBD1 might be the D (6 bases). There are 15 residues in the CDR3. Trimming removed 1 base at V and 8 bases at J, with 14 bases between. Germline V gene data show CDR1 as SNHLY and CDR2 as FYNNEI. The CDR3 loop reads CASSEEGGPEEKLFF. For the CDR3, the DNA is TGTGCCAGCAGTGAAGAGGGGGGCCCAGAGGAAAAACTGTTTTTT.

In its sample, this clonotype was seen many times. V and J are TRBV29-1 and TRBJ1-1; TRBD1 matches 8 bases. The length of the CDR3 is 12 residues. Trimming cost V 7 bases and J 2 bases; bases outside gene matches: 3. CDR1 SQVTM and CDR2 ANQGSEA come from the germline V gene. CDR3 nucleotide sequence: TGCAGCGGCGACAGGGGAAACACTGAAGCTTTCTTT. Protein product: CSGDRGNTEAFF.

This clonotype was seen many times. The chain combines TRBV20-1 with TRBJ2-5; 9 nucleotides agree with TRBD1. This CDR3 is built from 14 residues. After removal of 6 bases from V and 4 bases from J, the junction contained 9 bases not matched to a gene. Germline V gene sequence: CDR1 DFQATT, CDR2 SNEGSKA (reference sequence). CDR3 DNA: TGCAGTGCCACCCGGGACAGGGCTTTAGAGACCCAGTACTTC. Its translation: CSATRDRALETQYF.

This clonotype has at least ten counts. The chain is built from TRBV6-5 and TRBJ1-1; D gene uncertain. V dropped 2 bases and J dropped 5 bases, with 9 bases sitting between them. The CDR3 totals 13 residues. Germline CDR1 and CDR2: MNHEY and SVGAGI. The CDR3 nucleotides are TGTGCCAGCAGTTACGTACTGGGGACTGAAGCTTTCTTT. It is translated as CASSYVLGTEAFF.

Many counts were recorded for this clonotype. The V and J genes are TRBV15 and TRBJ2-7; D is possibly TRBD1 (5 bases). Per the germline V gene, CDR1 is LNHNV and CDR2 is YYDKDF (reference sequence). The CDR3 is 16 residues long. V lost 0 bases to trimming and J lost 3 bases, with 15 bases between them. CDR3 sequence (DNA): TGTGCCACCAGCAGAGATCTTCCAGGGCAGGGCTACGAGCAGTACTTC. As protein: CATSRDLPGQGYEQYF. Based on the CDR3 plus reference TRBV15 and TRBJ2-7, the full variable domain is DAMVIQNPRYQVTQFGKPVTLSCSQTLNHNVMYWYQQKSSQAPKLLFHYYDKDFNNEADTPDNFQSRRPNTSFCFLDIRSPGLGDTAMYLCATSRDLPGQGYEQYFGPGTRLTVT.

This chain joins TRBV5-1 and TRBJ2-7, with 10 bases lining up with TRBD1. Germline V CDR1 and CDR2: SGHRS, YFSETQ. The CDR3 loop spans 18 amino acids. The V segment lost 0 bases and the J segment 2 bases; nucleotides outside the gene matches: 11. The CDR3 DNA follows: TGCGCCAGCAGCTTGGCCCCCGGGACAGGGGAAAGGGCCTACGAGCAGTACTTC. This translates into CASSLAPGTGERAYEQYF.

This clonotype has at least ten counts. This chain links TRBV12-3 or TRBV12-4 with TRBJ1-3; D remains ambiguous. The CDR3 is 14 amino acids. Trimming cost V 2 bases and J 0 bases, with 5 bases left between them. CDR3 sequence (DNA): TGTGCCAGCAGTTTATCTGGCTCTGGAAACACCATATATTTT. This encodes CASSLSGSGNTIYF.

Only a few counts were recorded for this clonotype. The chain employs TRBV6-5 and TRBJ2-5, with unresolved D. V lost 2 bases and J 2 bases, leaving 0 bases between the germline ends. The CDR3 is 11 amino acids. Germline V gene sequence: CDR1 MNHEY, CDR2 SVGAGI. This CDR3 is CASSYQETQYF. The CDR3 nucleotides read TGTGCCAGCAGTTACCAAGAGACCCAGTACTTC.

The gene calls are TRBV13 and TRBJ2-3; D is perhaps TRBD2 (6 bases). CDR1 PRHDT and CDR2 FYEKMQ come from the germline V gene (reference sequence). The CDR3 consists of 17 residues. The V end lost 5 bases, the J end lost 2 bases, and 20 bases lay between the germline ends. The CDR3 DNA reads as TGTGCCAGCAGCCCGGAGGGGCCAGGCGTCGTCACAGATACGCAGTATTTT. Translating it yields CASSPEGPGVVTDTQYF.

This rearrangement joins TRBV6-5 to TRBJ1-6; 11 bases are a match to TRBD1. Trimming took 3 bases from V and 11 from J; bases not matched to a gene: 9. Per germline, CDR1 MNHEY and CDR2 SVGAGI. The CDR3 is 16 residues long. CDR3 sequence reads: CASSYKGQGVAAPLHF. The CDR3 DNA reads TGTGCCAGCAGTTATAAGGGACAGGGGGTTGCGGCACCCCTCCACTTT.

This clonotype came up many times. V is TRBV7-9 and J is TRBJ2-1; D ambiguous. Between the trimmed V and J ends, which lost 4 bases and 2 bases, there was a span of 12 bases. CDR3 size: 15 residues. CDR1 and CDR2 from the germline V gene are SEHNR and FQNEAQ (reference sequence). In DNA form, the CDR3 reads TGTGCCAGCAGCTCCGGTAGGGTGACCTACAATGAGCAGTTCTTC. It encodes CASSSGRVTYNEQFF.

This clonotype was detected many times. The chain links TRBV11-1 to TRBJ2-1; 11 bases agree with TRBD2. The CDR3 totals 17 residues. The V gene's germline CDR1 is SGHAT and CDR2 FQDESV (reference sequence). The ends lost 5 bases at V and 4 bases at J; junction bases unmatched: 10. The CDR3, as DNA: TGTGCCAGCAGCCCAAGCTTGGGACTAGCGGAATACAATGAGCAGTTCTTC. This translates into CASSPSLGLAEYNEQFF.

In its sample, this clonotype was seen a few times. The rearrangement uses TRBV6-5 and TRBJ2-1, with 10 bases aligning to TRBD2. The CDR3 loop spans 13 amino acids. The germline V gene has CDR1 MNHEY and CDR2 SVGAGI. J was trimmed by 7 bases and V by 6 bases; bases with no gene match: 3. The CDR3, as DNA: TGTGCCAGCAGGGTAGCGGGGGGAAATGAGCAGTTCTTC. This sequence encodes CASRVAGGNEQFF.

The chain combines TRBV5-4 with TRBJ2-6; tentative D call: TRBD1 (5 bases). CDR3 length equals 15 residues. Trimming cost V 2 bases and J 0 bases, with 6 bases left between them. CDR1 is SGHNT and CDR2 is YYREEE in the germline V gene (reference sequence). The CDR3 DNA sequence: TGTGCCAGCAGCTTTGACAGCTCTGGGGCCAACGTCCTGACTTTC. Translating gives CASSFDSSGANVLTF.

The DNA for the CDR3 is TGCAGTGCGCCGGGACAAGGAGGGTGGGATACGCAGTATTTT. Protein product: CSAPGQGGWDTQYF. The rearrangement links TRBV20-1 to TRBJ2-3; either TRBD1 or TRBD2 may supply D (6 bases each). V dropped 6 bases and J dropped 6 bases, with 19 bases sitting between them. The length of the CDR3 is 14 residues. Germline CDR1 reads DFQATT; CDR2 reads SNEGSKA (reference sequence).

The V and J genes are TRBV29-1 and TRBJ2-2; D tentatively fits TRBD1 or TRBD2 (5 bases each). Deletions cut 4 bases from V and 0 bases from J, with 12 bases between. From germline, CDR1 is SQVTM and CDR2 ANQGSEA. The CDR3 is 15 amino acids. The CDR3 DNA follows: TGCAGCGTTGTCAAGGTGGGGGCGAACACCGGGGAGCTGTTTTTT. Residues: CSVVKVGANTGELFF.

This chain joins TRBV11-1 and TRBJ2-1; TRBD1 might be the D (5 bases). In germline, CDR1 is SGHAT, CDR2 FQDESV (reference sequence). Trimming left V 5 bases short and J 9 bases short, with 14 bases between. The CDR3 sequence is 13 residues long. CDR3 in DNA: TGTGCCAGCAGCATACAGGTTCTGGGTGAGCAGTTCTTC. Protein sequence: CASSIQVLGEQFF.

This chain connects TRBV12-3 or TRBV12-4 to TRBJ1-5; 10 nucleotides line up with TRBD1. This CDR3 has 14 residues. J was trimmed by 7 bases and V by 4 bases; bases with no gene match: 4. CDR3 sequence reads: CASSWDRGEQPQHF. The CDR3 bases are TGTGCCAGCAGTTGGGACAGGGGTGAACAGCCCCAGCATTTT.

The chain has TRBV4-3 and TRBJ2-2; D is uncertain. The CDR3 runs to 16 residues. V was clipped by 0 bases and J by 6 bases, with 14 bases between them. Germline V gives CDR1 LGHNA, CDR2 YSLEER. In nucleotides, the CDR3 is TGCGCCAGCAGCCAAGACGAAGCTAGGTGGCCCGGGGAGCTGTTTTTT. Its protein is CASSQDEARWPGELFF.

The chain carries TRBV20-1 and TRBJ1-5; D not resolved. V was shortened by 0 bases and J by 3 bases, with 6 bases between the two germline ends. The CDR3 spans 13 residues. The germline CDR1 and CDR2 sequences are DFQATT and SNEGSKA (reference sequence). CDR3 residues: CSARDANNQPQHF. The CDR3 nucleotides read TGCAGTGCTAGAGATGCGAACAATCAGCCCCAGCATTTT.

In this sample, this clonotype turned up many times. This rearrangement joins TRBV29-1 to TRBJ2-1; D uncertain. Per germline, CDR1 SQVTM and CDR2 ANQGSEA. The CDR3 loop spans 13 amino acids. V was pared by 4 bases and J by 3 bases, with 10 bases between. Here the CDR3 reads CSVVPDLYNEQFF. The CDR3 DNA reads as TGCAGCGTTGTTCCGGACCTCTACAATGAGCAGTTCTTC.

V gene TRBV5-1 combines with J gene TRBJ1-1, with no clear D. The CDR3 length is 14 residues. Deletions cut 1 base from V and 1 base from J, with 8 bases between. The germline CDR1 and CDR2 sequences are SGHRS and YFSETQ. This CDR3 reads CASSLYGENTEAFF. The CDR3 DNA follows: TGCGCCAGCAGCTTGTACGGGGAGAACACTGAAGCTTTCTTT.

The chain carries TRBV9 and TRBJ2-1, with 9 bases fitting TRBD2. Unmatched junction bases numbered 7, after V lost 0 bases and J lost 6 bases. Germline V lookup: CDR1 SGDLS, CDR2 YYNGEE. This CDR3 is built from 16 residues. CDR3 nucleotide sequence: TGTGCCAGCAGCGTAGCCGGGCAGACTAGCGGCAATGAGCAGTTCTTC. Protein product: CASSVAGQTSGNEQFF.

The V call is TRBV24-1, the J call TRBJ2-1, with 8 bases matching TRBD2. Trimming took 12 bases from V and 10 from J; bases not matched to a gene: 13. This CDR3 comprises 13 residues. In germline, CDR1 is KGHDR, CDR2 SFDVKD. CDR3 protein: CAVGTRRRSEQFF. The CDR3 nucleotides read TGTGCCGTGGGGACTAGAAGACGGTCCGAGCAGTTCTTC.

This clonotype has at least ten counts. The CDR3 loop is CASKRGGISSEQYF. CDR3 sequence (DNA): TGCGCCTCTAAGCGCGGGGGTATCAGTAGCGAGCAGTACTTC. This chain connects TRBV5-1 to TRBJ2-7; TRBD2 matches 7 bases. The CDR3 runs to 14 residues. Germline loops: CDR1 SGHRS, CDR2 YFSETQ. V shed 10 bases, J shed 6 bases, and the junction held 16 bases outside the gene matches.

This clonotype was counted only a few times. This CDR3 is CASSLGLAGGHEQYF. CDR3 nucleotides: TGTGCCAGCAGCTTAGGACTAGCGGGGGGGCACGAGCAGTACTTC. This chain uses TRBV7-2 with TRBJ2-7, with 14 bases aligning to TRBD2. The J segment lost 5 bases and the V segment lost 1 base, leaving 1 base of the junction unmatched. The CDR3 extends over 15 amino acids. Germline CDR1 reads SGHTA; CDR2 reads FQGNSA.

The V call is TRBV2, the J call TRBJ1-1; D is unclear. Germline V gene data show CDR1 as SNHLY and CDR2 as FYNNEI. The CDR3 is 15 amino acids. V shed 2 bases and J shed 1 base, with 11 bases lying between them. For the CDR3, the DNA is TGTGCCAGCAGTGAACTTGGTGTGCGGAACACTGAAGCTTTCTTT. Protein product: CASSELGVRNTEAFF.